The sequence of this T cell receptor (beta chain) was determined in a study of Tregs in tolerant kidney transplant recipients. The data were produced by immunoSEQ multiplex PCR, yet TCRdb's version contains in-frame clones alone and is incomplete. The repertoire holds hundreds of thousands of clones, approximately 84% seen once, with around 0.61% in the top ten. This CDR3 is built from 15 residues. Trimming cost V 5 bases and J 5 bases; bases outside gene matches: 11. Germline lookup yields CDR1 MNHEY and CDR2 SVGAGI. The V and J genes are TRBV6-5 and TRBJ2-5; TRBD1 matches 7 bases. The specimen was CD4+ T cells from blood. The TCR sequence derives from a human donor in good health. In DNA form, the CDR3 reads TGTGCCAGCAGTCACCAGGACAGGAGTAGGGAGACCCAGTACTTC. Amino acids: CASSHQDRSRETQYF.